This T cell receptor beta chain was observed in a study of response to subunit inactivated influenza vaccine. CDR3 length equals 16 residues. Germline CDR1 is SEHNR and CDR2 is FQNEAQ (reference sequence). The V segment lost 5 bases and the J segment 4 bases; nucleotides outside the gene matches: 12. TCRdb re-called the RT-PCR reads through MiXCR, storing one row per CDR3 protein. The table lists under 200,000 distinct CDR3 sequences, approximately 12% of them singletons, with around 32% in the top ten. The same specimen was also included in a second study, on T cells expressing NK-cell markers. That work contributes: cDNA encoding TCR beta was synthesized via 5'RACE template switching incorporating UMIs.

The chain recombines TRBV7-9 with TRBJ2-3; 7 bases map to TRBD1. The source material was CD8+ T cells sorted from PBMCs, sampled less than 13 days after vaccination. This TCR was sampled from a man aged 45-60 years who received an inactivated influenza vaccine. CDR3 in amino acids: CASSPGTAIVSDTQYF. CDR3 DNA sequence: TGTGCCAGCAGCCCAGGGACAGCCATAGTGTCAGATACGCAGTATTTT.